This TCR beta chain comes out of a study of identical twins. Notes on the study in general: Researchers reported weaker excess twin sharing in beta out-of-frame sequences.

V dropped 3 bases and J dropped 6; count of bases not matched to a gene: 1. From germline, CDR1 is SGHVS and CDR2 FQNEAQ. CDR3 length: 15 residues. It was template switching that added a universal primer site, and there were unique molecular identifiers on the cDNA. One entry per CDR3 protein, called by TCRdb with MiXCR from the 5' RACE reads. The sample consists of around 240,000 distinct CDR3 sequences, under 12% of them appearing once. This clonotype was counted many times. Its target is not known. This receptor was obtained from a middle-aged man in good health. Sequencing was done on a sample of memory T cells sorted from blood. The chain joins TRBV7-8 to TRBJ2-1; 14 bases fit TRBD2. The CDR3 loop is CASSFGLAGGNEQFF. CDR3 sequence (DNA): TGTGCCAGCAGCTTTGGACTAGCGGGAGGCAATGAGCAGTTCTTC.